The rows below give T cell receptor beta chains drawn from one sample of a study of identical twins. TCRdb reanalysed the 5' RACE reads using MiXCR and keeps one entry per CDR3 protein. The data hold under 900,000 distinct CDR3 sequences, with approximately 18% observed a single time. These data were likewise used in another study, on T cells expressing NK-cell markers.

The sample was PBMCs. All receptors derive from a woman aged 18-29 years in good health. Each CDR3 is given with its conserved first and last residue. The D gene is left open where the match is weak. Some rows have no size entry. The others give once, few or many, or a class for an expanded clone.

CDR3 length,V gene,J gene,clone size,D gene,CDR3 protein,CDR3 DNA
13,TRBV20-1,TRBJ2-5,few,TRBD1,CSTLDRDQETQYF,TGCAGTACCCTAGACAGGGACCAAGAGACCCAGTACTTC
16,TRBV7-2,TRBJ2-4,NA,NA,CASSLGPSRVGLGQYF,TGTGCCAGCAGCCTAGGGCCATCTAGGGTAGGGCTTGGGCAGTACTTC
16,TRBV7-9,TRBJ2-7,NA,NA,CASSSTRGLSSYEQYF,TGTGCCAGCAGCTCTACAAGGGGGTTATCGTCCTACGAGCAGTACTTC
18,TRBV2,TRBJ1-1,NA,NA,CASSEAWQGNLRDTEAFF,TGTGCCAGCAGTGAAGCGTGGCAGGGAAACCTAAGAGACACTGAAGCTTTCTTT
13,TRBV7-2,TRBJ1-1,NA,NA,CASSSNGVTEAFF,TGTGCCAGCAGCTCCAACGGGGTCACTGAAGCTTTCTTT
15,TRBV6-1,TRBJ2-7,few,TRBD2,CASRLIAGGTYEQYF,TGTGCCAGCAGGCTGATAGCGGGAGGGACCTACGAGCAGTACTTC
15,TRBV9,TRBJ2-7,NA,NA,CASSGPFAGLYEQYF,TGTGCCAGCAGCGGTCCCTTCGCGGGACTTTACGAGCAGTACTTC
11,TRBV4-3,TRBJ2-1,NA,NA,CASSRPGEQFF,TGCGCCAGCAGCCGTCCGGGGGAGCAGTTCTTC
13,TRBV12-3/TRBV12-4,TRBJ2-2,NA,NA,CASSPAIAGELFF,TGTGCCAGCAGTCCCGCCATCGCCGGGGAGCTGTTTTTT
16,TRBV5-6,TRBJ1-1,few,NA,CASSLARLAAFTEAFF,TGTGCCAGCAGCTTGGCTCGACTCGCGGCGTTCACTGAAGCTTTCTTT
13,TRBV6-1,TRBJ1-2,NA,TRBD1,CASREGQFYGYTF,TGTGCCAGCAGGGAGGGACAGTTTTATGGCTACACCTTC
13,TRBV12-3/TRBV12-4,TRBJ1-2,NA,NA,CASSLAGAYGYTF,TGTGCCAGCAGTTTAGCGGGCGCCTATGGCTACACCTTC
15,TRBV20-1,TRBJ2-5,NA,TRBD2,CSAGPGLSYQETQYF,TGCAGTGCTGGACCGGGACTATCGTACCAAGAGACCCAGTACTTC
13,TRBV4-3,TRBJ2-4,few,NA,CASSQVTVGIQYF,TGCGCCAGCAGCCAAGTGACAGTCGGGATTCAGTACTTC
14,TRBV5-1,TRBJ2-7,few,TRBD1,CASSSGTGGTEQYF,TGCGCCAGCAGCTCGGGGACAGGGGGCACCGAGCAGTACTTC
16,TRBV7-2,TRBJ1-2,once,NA,CASSLNQGTTNYGYTF,TGTGCCAGCAGCTTAAATCAGGGGACCACTAACTATGGCTACACCTTC
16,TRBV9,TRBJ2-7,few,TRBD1,CASSVEVGGQPYEQYF,TGTGCCAGCAGCGTAGAGGTTGGGGGACAGCCCTACGAGCAGTACTTC
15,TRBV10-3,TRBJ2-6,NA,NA,CAISDRGTGANVLTF,TGTGCCATCAGTGACAGGGGAACCGGGGCCAACGTCCTGACTTTC
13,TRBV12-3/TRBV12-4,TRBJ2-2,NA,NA,CASGLEGAGELFF,TGTGCCAGCGGCCTCGAGGGGGCCGGGGAGCTGTTTTTT
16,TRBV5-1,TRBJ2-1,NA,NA,CASSFTDHHSYNEQFF,TGCGCCAGCAGCTTTACGGACCACCACAGCTACAATGAGCAGTTCTTC
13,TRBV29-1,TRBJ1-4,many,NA,CSVPRTGDEKLFF,TGCAGCGTTCCCAGGACTGGGGATGAAAAACTGTTTTTT
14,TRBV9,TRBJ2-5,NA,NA,CASSTDPIGETQYF,TGTGCCAGCAGCACGGACCCGATCGGAGAGACCCAGTACTTC
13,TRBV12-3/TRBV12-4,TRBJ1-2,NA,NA,CASSGDLHYGYTF,TGTGCCAGCAGTGGGGACCTCCACTATGGCTACACCTTC
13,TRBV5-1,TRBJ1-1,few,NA,CASSPTAYTEAFF,TGCGCCAGCAGCCCCACGGCGTACACTGAAGCTTTCTTT
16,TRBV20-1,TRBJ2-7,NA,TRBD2,CSARDVSSGRAYEQYF,TGCAGTGCTAGAGACGTATCTAGCGGGAGAGCCTACGAGCAGTACTTC
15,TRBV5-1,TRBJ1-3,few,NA,CASSESGTGGNTIYF,TGCGCCAGCTCTGAGTCCGGGACTGGAGGAAACACCATATATTTT
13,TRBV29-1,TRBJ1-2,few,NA,CSAQTGLAYGYTF,TGCAGCGCACAGACAGGACTCGCCTATGGCTACACCTTC
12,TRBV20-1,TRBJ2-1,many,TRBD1,CSARPGGNEQFF,TGCAGTGCTAGACCAGGGGGAAATGAGCAGTTCTTC
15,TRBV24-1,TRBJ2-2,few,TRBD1,CATSEGTGDTGELFF,TGTGCCACCAGTGAGGGGACAGGGGACACCGGGGAGCTGTTTTTT
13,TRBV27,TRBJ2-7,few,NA,CASIGGLGYEQYF,TGTGCCAGCATTGGGGGGCTCGGGTACGAGCAGTACTTC
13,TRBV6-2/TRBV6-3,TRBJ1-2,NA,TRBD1,CASSPQGGRRYTF,TGTGCCAGCAGTCCACAGGGGGGTAGGCGCTACACCTTC
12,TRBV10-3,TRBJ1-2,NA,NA,CAISEQARGYTF,TGTGCCATCAGTGAGCAGGCAAGGGGCTACACCTTC
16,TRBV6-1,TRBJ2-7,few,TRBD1,CASRPRDRGAMDEQYF,TGTGCCAGCAGGCCCCGCGACAGGGGAGCAATGGACGAGCAGTACTTC
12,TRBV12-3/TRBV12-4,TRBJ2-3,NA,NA,CASSFTGFTQYF,TGTGCCAGCAGTTTTACAGGCTTTACGCAGTATTTT
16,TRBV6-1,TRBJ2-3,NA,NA,CATGRGVAEPTDTQYF,TGTGCCACAGGCCGCGGGGTTGCGGAACCCACAGATACGCAGTATTTT
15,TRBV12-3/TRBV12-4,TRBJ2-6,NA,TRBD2,CASSREDPGANVLTF,TGTGCCAGCAGTCGGGAGGATCCTGGGGCCAACGTCCTGACTTTC
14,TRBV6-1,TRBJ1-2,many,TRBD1,CASNTGQGSGGYTF,TGTGCCAGCAATACGGGACAGGGGAGTGGAGGCTACACCTTC
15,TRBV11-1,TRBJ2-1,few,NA,CASSFGSTSYNEQFF,TGTGCCAGCAGCTTCGGGAGCACCTCCTACAATGAGCAGTTCTTC
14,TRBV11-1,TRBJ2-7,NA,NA,CASSLGLNGYEQYF,TGTGCCAGCAGCTTAGGACTCAACGGGTACGAGCAGTACTTC
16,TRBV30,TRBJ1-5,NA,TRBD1,CAWSEAGQGFLQPQHF,TGTGCCTGGAGTGAGGCGGGACAGGGTTTCCTCCAGCCCCAGCATTTT
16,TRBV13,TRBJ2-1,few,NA,CASSPARRVGTNEQFF,TGTGCCAGCAGCCCCGCACGCAGGGTTGGGACCAATGAGCAGTTCTTC
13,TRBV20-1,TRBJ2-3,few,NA,CSARESFGDTQYF,TGCAGTGCTAGAGAATCCTTTGGGGATACGCAGTATTTT
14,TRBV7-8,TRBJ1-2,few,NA,CASSQAGLDYGYTF,TGTGCCAGCAGCCAAGCCGGGTTGGACTATGGCTACACCTTC
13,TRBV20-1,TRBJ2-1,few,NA,CSARAPHYNEQFF,TGCAGTGCTAGAGCCCCCCACTACAATGAGCAGTTCTTC
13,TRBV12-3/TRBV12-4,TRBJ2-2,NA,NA,CASSLLGSGELFF,TGTGCCAGCAGTCTCCTAGGCAGCGGGGAGCTGTTTTTT
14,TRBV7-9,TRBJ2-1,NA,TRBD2,CASSRGLAYNEQFF,TGTGCCAGCAGCCGTGGACTAGCTTACAATGAGCAGTTCTTC
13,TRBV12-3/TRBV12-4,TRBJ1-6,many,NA,CASSLASNSPLHF,TGTGCCAGCAGTTTAGCGAGTAATTCACCCCTCCACTTT
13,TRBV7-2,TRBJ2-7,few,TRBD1,CASSSRTGTEQYF,TGTGCCAGCAGCTCTAGGACAGGGACCGAGCAGTACTTC
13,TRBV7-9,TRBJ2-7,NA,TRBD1,CATSGGSPYEQYF,TGTGCCACCTCAGGGGGCTCACCCTACGAGCAGTACTTC
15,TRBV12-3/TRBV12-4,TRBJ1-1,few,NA,CASSLPGGANTEAFF,TGTGCCAGCAGCCTACCCGGGGGGGCGAACACTGAAGCTTTCTTT
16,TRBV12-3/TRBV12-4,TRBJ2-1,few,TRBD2,CASSPTRRLAGNEQFF,TGTGCCAGCAGTCCCACCCGTCGACTAGCGGGCAATGAGCAGTTCTTC
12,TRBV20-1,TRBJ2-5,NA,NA,CSARDRTGPGGF,TGCAGTGCTAGAGATCGGACGGGGCCAGGGGGGTTC
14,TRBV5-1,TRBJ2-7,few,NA,CASSKGGSDYEQYF,TGCGCCAGCAGCAAGGGCGGCTCTGACTACGAGCAGTACTTC
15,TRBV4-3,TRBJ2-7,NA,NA,CASSQDTGFSYEQYF,TGCGCCAGCAGCCAAGATACAGGGTTTTCTTACGAGCAGTACTTC
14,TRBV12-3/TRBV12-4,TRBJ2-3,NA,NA,CASSPVSASHTQYF,TGTGCCAGCAGCCCCGTTTCAGCTAGCCATACGCAGTATTTT